A single sample is the source of the 17 T cell receptor beta chains below, sequenced in a study of tumor-infiltrating lymphocytes in oesophageal squamous cell carcinoma. TCRdb passed the PCR reads through MiXCR, listing each CDR3 protein once. The sample yields about 22,000 distinct CDR3 sequences, over 30% seen once. The specimen was esophageal tumor tissue. These TCRs come from a female donor with esophageal squamous cell carcinoma.

The table lists this clonotype with many counts. This rearrangement joins TRBV7-3 to TRBJ2-7; a possible D gene is TRBD2 (6 bases). CDR1 and CDR2 from the germline V gene are SGHTA and FQGTGA. The CDR3 contains 15 residues. Trimming pared 2 bases from V and 7 bases from J, leaving 18 bases between. The CDR3, as DNA: TGTGCCAGCAGCTTATATGGGGAGGCCTACAATGAGCAGTACTTC. This codes for CASSLYGEAYNEQYF. The variable domain in full, with the rest retrieved from reference TRBV7-3 and TRBJ2-7, is GAGVSQTPSNKVTEKGKYVELRCDPISGHTALYWYRQSLGQGPEFLIYFQGTGAADDSGLPNDRFFAVRPEGSVSTLKIQRTERGDSAVYLCASSLYGEAYNEQYFGPGTRLTVT.

The rearrangement joins TRBV18 to TRBJ2-1; D is ambiguous. The J call may be mistaken, given a closer DNA end match to TRBJ2-5. CDR3 length: 14 amino acids. Per the germline V gene, CDR1 is KGHSH and CDR2 is LQKENI. CDR3 sequence reads: CASSPPRPQETQYF. In DNA form, the CDR3 reads TGTGCCAGCTCACCACCACGCCCCCAAGAGACCCAGTACTTC.

The chain uses TRBV3-1 and TRBJ2-2, with unresolved D. The CDR3 contains 14 residues. Trimming removed 3 bases at V and 0 bases at J, with 5 bases between. Germline V CDR1 and CDR2: LGHDT, YNNKEL (reference sequence). Here the CDR3 reads CASSQTTNTGELFF. CDR3 nucleotide sequence: TGTGCCAGCAGCCAGACAACGAACACCGGGGAGCTGTTTTTT.

This clonotype was observed at least ten times. The chain carries TRBV10-3 and TRBJ2-5, with TRBD1 as a possible D gene (6 bases). The last part of the DNA fits TRBJ2-1 better; the J call may be wrong. Germline loops: CDR1 ENHRY, CDR2 SYGVKD. The CDR3 has 15 residues. CDR3 sequence: CAISESWGRLNEQFF. The CDR3 DNA reads as TGTGCCATCAGTGAGTCCTGGGGGCGCCTGAATGAGCAGTTCTTC.

The rearrangement joins TRBV6-6 to TRBJ2-5; D remains unclear. The J call may be mistaken, given a closer DNA end match to TRBJ2-1. This CDR3 is 15 amino acids long. Germline V gives CDR1 MNHNY, CDR2 SVGAGI (reference sequence). Here the CDR3 reads CASSYDQYSRNEQFF. The CDR3 DNA reads as TGTGCCAGCAGTTACGACCAGTATAGCAGAAATGAGCAGTTCTTC.

Ten or more counts support this clonotype. V and J are TRBV27 and TRBJ2-1; D perhaps matches TRBD1 (6 bases). Trimming pared 6 bases from V and 4 bases from J, leaving 16 bases between. CDR1 MNHEY and CDR2 SMNVEV come from the germline V gene (reference sequence). The CDR3 consists of 15 residues. The chain's CDR3 is CASSLSGTKYNEQFF. The CDR3 DNA sequence: TGTGCCAGCAGCCTATCCGGGACAAAATACAATGAGCAGTTCTTC.

This clonotype was observed at least ten times. The CDR3 here is CASSYSRRAWSNQPQHF. As DNA, the CDR3 is TGTGCCAGCAGTTACTCCAGGAGGGCCTGGAGCAATCAGCCCCAGCATTTT. This chain connects TRBV6-6 to TRBJ1-5; D unresolved. V lost 0 bases, J lost 1 base, and 13 bases lay in between. CDR1 and CDR2 from the germline V gene are MNHNY and SVGAGI (reference sequence). The CDR3 runs 17 residues.

The sample holds a few counts of this clonotype. Sequence at one end of the junction differs from germline and may be a read error. This chain links TRBV6-1 with TRBJ2-3; no firm D call. This CDR3 region has 14 residues. Germline-derived CDR1 and CDR2 are MNHNS and SASEGT. The CDR3 loop reads CASTEAVFADTQYF. The DNA for the CDR3 is TGTGCCAGCACTGAAGCCGTTTTTGCAGATACGCAGTATTTT.

This clonotype was recorded at least ten times. CDR3 sequence (DNA): TGTGCCAGCAGCCAATTGGAGGGTCGGCAGTACTTC. Translation: CASSQLEGRQYF. The rearrangement joins TRBV28 to TRBJ2-7; D might be TRBD2 (6 bases). Deletions cut 6 bases from V and 9 bases from J, with 15 bases between. From germline, CDR1 is MDHEN and CDR2 SYDVKM. The CDR3 has 12 residues.

This clonotype was detected many times. The gene calls are TRBV15 and TRBJ2-5, with D unclear. Near its end, the DNA agrees better with TRBJ2-7, so the J call may be wrong. CDR3 length: 14 residues. CDR1 and CDR2 from the germline V gene are LNHNV and YYDKDF (reference sequence). CDR3 DNA: TGTGCCACCAGCAGGTCCAAGGCAGCCTACGAGCAGTACTTC. This sequence encodes CATSRSKAAYEQYF.

The rearrangement joins TRBV14 to TRBJ2-7; 7 positions match TRBD2. TRBJ2-1 explains the end of the DNA better; the J call may be wrong. Looked up from germline, CDR1 is SGHDN and CDR2 is FVKESK. The CDR3 is made up of 16 amino acids. The CDR3 region has the DNA TGTGCCAGCAGGAAGAGCGGGGATAGCTCCTACAATGAGCAGTTCTTC. This codes for CASRKSGDSSYNEQFF.

This clonotype was counted many times. CDR3 sequence (DNA): TGTGCCAGCACGGATCAGAAATTCTATGGCTACACCTTC. Amino acids: CASTDQKFYGYTF. This rearrangement joins TRBV6-1 to TRBJ1-2; D gene ambiguous. The CDR3 runs to 13 residues. Trimming removed 7 bases at V and 4 bases at J, with 13 bases between. Germline values: CDR1 MNHNS, CDR2 SASEGT.

This chain connects TRBV5-4 to TRBJ2-7; 7 bases match TRBD1. The germline V gene has CDR1 SGHNT and CDR2 YYREEE (reference sequence). V lost 3 bases and J lost 7; bases outside the gene matches: 10. This CDR3 is 14 amino acids long. CDR3 loop: CASSSRTGNNEQYF. In DNA, the CDR3 is TGTGCCAGCAGCTCACGGACAGGAAACAATGAGCAGTACTTC.

This clonotype was seen many times. The CDR3 does not end in the conserved phenylalanine or tryptophan, so this is likely a read error. The DNA is omitted, as the CDR3 cannot be located on it reliably, and the CDR3 follows TCRdb's listing. The chain recombines TRBV7-2 with TRBJ2-5; the table names TRBD2, a call not compared with the DNA. From germline, CDR1 is SGHTA and CDR2 FQGNSA. The CDR3 contains 17 residues when both ends are counted. This CDR3 is CASSVGQITDYGYTFGS.

V and J are TRBV5-1 and TRBJ1-4; D is uncertain. The CDR3 loop spans 14 amino acids. The germline gives CDR1 SGHRS, CDR2 YFSETQ. Trimming cost V 4 bases and J 16 bases, with 23 bases left between them. The CDR3 is CASSLARRADTQFF. CDR3 sequence (DNA): TGCGCCAGCAGCCTAGCTCGGCGAGCAGATACGCAGTTTTTT.

About this clonotype itself: Because it lacks the conserved phenylalanine or tryptophan at the end, this CDR3 is likely a read error. It is unclear where the CDR3 begins or ends on the DNA, so no DNA is shown, and the CDR3 is as TCRdb lists it. The rearrangement links TRBV2 to TRBJ2-6; the table's D call TRBD1 went unverified against the DNA. Germline V gene sequence: CDR1 SNHLY, CDR2 FYNNEI. The CDR3 region is 18 residues in length, termini included. The chain's CDR3 is CASSVRGGQGSDEQFFGA.

Relative to its sample, this clonotype is medium-sized (0.01 to 0.1%). The gene calls are TRBV6-6 and TRBJ1-2; D gene uncertain. The germline gives CDR1 MNHNY, CDR2 SVGAGI (reference sequence). The CDR3 spans 13 residues. Between the trimmed V and J ends, which lost 0 bases and 3 bases, there was a span of 5 bases. In nucleotides, the CDR3 is TGTGCCAGCAGTTACTCGACGGACTATGGCTACACCTTC. As protein: CASSYSTDYGYTF.